The clone carrying this TCR beta chain appeared a few times. This specimen comes from a study of blood T cell repertoires in COVID-19. Study in general: Samples taken during acute and convalescent COVID-19 were collected in the United States, Italy and Spain. Sample material is recorded as cDNA or gDNA derived from T cells, B-cell-depleted T cells, or PBMCs.

Original methodology: Researchers report that nucleated cell counts were estimated from reference gene primer amplification. Produced via immunoSEQ multiplex PCR; TCRdb's table is partial and in-frame only. From that table come the V and J calls and clone size; the DNA was used to work out D and trimming. The repertoire consists of about 160,000 clones, with over 80% occurring once and the leading ten covering 3.9%. The CDR3 is 15 residues long. The V gene end was trimmed by 3 bases and the J gene end by 2 bases; junction bases not matched to a gene: 5. Germline CDR1 MDHEN, CDR2 SYDVKM. This TCR was sampled from a woman in her sixties who had recovered from COVID-19. Sequences were obtained from peripheral blood. This chain connects TRBV28 to TRBJ2-7; 9 positions match TRBD1. The CDR3 here is CASSFGTGFTYEQYF. As DNA, the CDR3 is TGTGCCAGCAGTTTCGGGACAGGGTTTACCTACGAGCAGTACTTC.